The TCR beta chain described here comes from a study of neurological immune-mediated disorders. TCRdb re-called the 5' RACE reads through MiXCR, storing one row per CDR3 protein. Found here are 71,000 or so distinct CDR3 sequences, roughly 13% of them singletons; the top ten hold 4.5% to 5.5%. Noted time point: longitudinal time-point 1 (baseline). The CDR3 contains 15 residues. Per germline, CDR1 SGDLS and CDR2 YYNGEE. Trimming took 4 bases from V and 7 from J, leaving 18 bases between them. This clonotype was counted at least ten times. This receptor was identified in a female donor with HTLV-1-associated myelopathy (HAM/TSP). This chain uses TRBV9 with TRBJ2-1; no reliable D call. The sample comprised PBMCs. Here the CDR3 reads CASSPRGGTRNEQFF. CDR3 DNA: TGTGCCAGCAGCCCGAGAGGTGGAACAAGAAATGAGCAGTTCTTC. Full variable domain (rest looked up from reference TRBV9 and TRBJ2-1): DSGVTQTPKHLITATGQRVTLRCSPRSGDLSVYWYQQSLDQGLQFLIQYYNGEERAKGNILERFSAQQFPDLHSELNLSSLELGDSALYFCASSPRGGTRNEQFFGPGTRLTVL.